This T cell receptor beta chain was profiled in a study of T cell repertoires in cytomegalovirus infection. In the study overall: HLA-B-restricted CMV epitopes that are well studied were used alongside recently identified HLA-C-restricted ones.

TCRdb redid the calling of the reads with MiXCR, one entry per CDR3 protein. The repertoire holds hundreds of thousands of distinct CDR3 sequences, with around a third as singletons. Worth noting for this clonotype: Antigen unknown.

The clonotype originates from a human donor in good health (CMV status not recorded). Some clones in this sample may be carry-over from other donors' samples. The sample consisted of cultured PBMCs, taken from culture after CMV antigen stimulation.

The CDR3 here is CASRAGTTDTQYF. The CDR3 bases are TGTGCCAGTCGAGCGGGCACCACAGATACGCAGTATTTT. The rearrangement uses TRBV19 and TRBJ2-3; D perhaps matches TRBD2 (6 bases). The CDR3 loop spans 13 amino acids. The germline gives CDR1 LNHDA, CDR2 SQIVND (reference sequence). The V and J ends lost 8 bases and 2 bases respectively, with 11 bases between them.